One and the same sample provided the 2 T cell receptor beta chains below, sequenced in a study of cytomegalovirus exposure and HLA in healthy donors. It was with 60 Vbeta and 13 Jbeta primers that the PCR ran. Sequencing used immunoSEQ multiplex PCR; TCRdb keeps in-frame clones, though not all of them. The table has approximately 87,000 clones, 81% seen once; the top ten hold approximately 4.2%. Sequencing was done on a sample of PBMCs. Source of these receptors: a woman in her 70s in good health and CMV-seropositive.

The chain has TRBV29-1 and TRBJ2-3, with 8 nucleotides matching TRBD2. V lost 4 bases to trimming and J lost 2 bases; unmatched junction nucleotides: 11. The CDR3 loop spans 16 amino acids. CDR1 and CDR2 from the germline V gene are SQVTM and ANQGSEA. In nucleotides, the CDR3 is TGCAGCGTTGCTCTACAGCGGGAGAGACTCACAGATACGCAGTATTTT. Translation: CSVALQRERLTDTQYF.

The chain links TRBV28 to TRBJ1-5; tentatively, D is TRBD1 (6 bases). CDR1 MDHEN and CDR2 SYDVKM come from the germline V gene. Trimming left V 1 base short and J 0 bases short, with 13 bases between. The CDR3 spans 17 residues. CDR3 loop: CASSLSGAQYSNQPQHF. CDR3 sequence (DNA): TGTGCCAGCAGTTTATCAGGGGCCCAGTATAGCAATCAGCCCCAGCATTTT. The full variable domain, rest sourced from reference TRBV28 and TRBJ1-5, is DVKVTQSSRYLVKRTGEKVFLECVQDMDHENMFWYRQDPGLGLRLIYFSYDVKMKEKGDIPEGYSVSREKKERFSLILESASTNQTSMYLCASSLSGAQYSNQPQHFGDGTRLSIL.